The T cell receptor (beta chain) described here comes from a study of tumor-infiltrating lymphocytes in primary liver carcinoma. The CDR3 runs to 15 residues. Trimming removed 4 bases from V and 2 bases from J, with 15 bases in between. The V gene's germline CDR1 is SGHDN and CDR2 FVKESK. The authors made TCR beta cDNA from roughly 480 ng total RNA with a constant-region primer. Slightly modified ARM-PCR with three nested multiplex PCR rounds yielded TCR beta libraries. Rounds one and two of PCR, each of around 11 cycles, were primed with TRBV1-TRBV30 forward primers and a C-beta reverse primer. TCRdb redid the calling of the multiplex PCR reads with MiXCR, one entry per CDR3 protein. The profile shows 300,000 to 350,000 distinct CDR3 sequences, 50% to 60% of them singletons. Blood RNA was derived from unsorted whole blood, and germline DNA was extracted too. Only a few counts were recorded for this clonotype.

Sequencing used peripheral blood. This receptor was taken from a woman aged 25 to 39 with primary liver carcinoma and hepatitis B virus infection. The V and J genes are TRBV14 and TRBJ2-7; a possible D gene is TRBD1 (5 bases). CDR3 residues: CASSPSWQGTYEQYF. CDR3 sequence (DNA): TGTGCCAGCAGCCCAAGTTGGCAGGGAACCTACGAGCAGTACTTC.